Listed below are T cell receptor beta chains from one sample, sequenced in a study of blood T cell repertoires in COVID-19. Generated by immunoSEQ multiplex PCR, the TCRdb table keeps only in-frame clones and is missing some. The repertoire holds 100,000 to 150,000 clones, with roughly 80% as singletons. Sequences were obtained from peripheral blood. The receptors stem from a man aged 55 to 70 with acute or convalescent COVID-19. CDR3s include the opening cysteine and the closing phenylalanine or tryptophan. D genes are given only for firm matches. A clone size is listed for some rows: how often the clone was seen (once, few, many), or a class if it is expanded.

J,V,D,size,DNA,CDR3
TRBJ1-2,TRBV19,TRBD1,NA,TGTGCCAGTCGACAGGGGGCTACCTATGGCTACACCTTC,CASRQGATYGYTF
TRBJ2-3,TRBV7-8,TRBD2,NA,TGTGCCAGCAGCTTTTCGGTGAGCGGGGGGCTAACAGATACGCAGTATTTT,CASSFSVSGGLTDTQYF
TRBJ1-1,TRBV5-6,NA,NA,TGTGCCAGCAGCTTGTGGGGCTCCACTGAAGCTTTCTTT,CASSLWGSTEAFF
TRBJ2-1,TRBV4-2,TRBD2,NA,TGTGCCAGCAGCCAAGATTCGCGGGGGATACGTGAGCAGTTCTTC,CASSQDSRGIREQFF
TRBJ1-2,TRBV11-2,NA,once,TGTGCCAGCAGCTTCATTAGTTCTAACTATGGCTACACCTTC,CASSFISSNYGYTF
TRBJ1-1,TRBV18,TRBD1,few,TGTGCCAGCTCACCAAGGACAGGGACAAACACTGAAGCTTTCTTT,CASSPRTGTNTEAFF
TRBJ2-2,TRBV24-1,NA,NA,TGTGCCACCACCTCGCACAGTAACACCGGGGAGCTGTTTTTT,CATTSHSNTGELFF
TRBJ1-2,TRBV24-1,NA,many,TGTGCCACCAGTGACCTGACAGTGACCTATGGCTACACCTTC,CATSDLTVTYGYTF
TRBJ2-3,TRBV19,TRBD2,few,TGTGCCAGTAGTGGGGGTAGCGGGAGCTACACAGATACGCAGTATTTT,CASSGGSGSYTDTQYF
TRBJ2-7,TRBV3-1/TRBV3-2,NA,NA,TGTGCCAGCAGCCAAGATACAGACGAGCAGTACTTC,CASSQDTDEQYF
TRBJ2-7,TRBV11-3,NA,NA,TGTGCCAGCAGCTTACTCGTTTACGGGGACGAGCAGTACTTC,CASSLLVYGDEQYF
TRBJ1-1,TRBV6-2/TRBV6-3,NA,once,TGTGCCAGCAGTCCGTGGCTGATGAACACTGAAGCTTTCTTT,CASSPWLMNTEAFF
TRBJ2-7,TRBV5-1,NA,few,TGCGCCAGCAGCGAGGGGACTTCCACTTCGGGGGAGCAGTACTTC,CASSEGTSTSGEQYF
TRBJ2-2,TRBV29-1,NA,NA,TGCAGCGTTACCGGGGCGAACACCGGGGAGCTGTTTTTT,CSVTGANTGELFF
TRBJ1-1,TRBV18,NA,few,TGTGCCAGCTCAGGAGGGATGAACACTGAAGCTTTCTTT,CASSGGMNTEAFF
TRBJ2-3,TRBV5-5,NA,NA,TGTGCCAGCAGCTTGACAGGGTTTAGCACAGATACGCAGTATTTT,CASSLTGFSTDTQYF
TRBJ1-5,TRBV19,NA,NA,TGTGCCAGTGACCCGGGTCTGAATCAGCCCCAGCATTTT,CASDPGLNQPQHF
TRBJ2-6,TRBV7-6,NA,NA,TGTGCCAGCAGCTTAGCCGGGACAGGGGCCAACGTCCTGACTTTC,CASSLAGTGANVLTF
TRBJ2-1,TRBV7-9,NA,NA,TGTGCCAGCAGCTTAATGACCGGGACAAGCAACAATGAGCAGTTCTTC,CASSLMTGTSNNEQFF
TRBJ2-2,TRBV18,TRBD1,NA,TGTGCCAGCTCATTGAGACAGGGGGCGGCGAACACCGGGGAGCTGTTTTTT,CASSLRQGAANTGELFF
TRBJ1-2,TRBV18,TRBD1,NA,TGTGCCAGCTCACCAAAGAGGACAGGGTCGGATGGCTACACCTTC,CASSPKRTGSDGYTF
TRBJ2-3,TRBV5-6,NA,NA,TGTGCCAGCAGCTTGCCGGGGATCACAGATACGCAGTATTTT,CASSLPGITDTQYF
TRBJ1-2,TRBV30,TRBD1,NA,TGTGCCCTCCGGACAGGCCGTGGTGGCTACACCTTC,CALRTGRGGYTF
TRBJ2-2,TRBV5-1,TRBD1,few,TGCGCCAGCAGCTCAGGGGGAAGCACCGGGGAGCTGTTTTTT,CASSSGGSTGELFF
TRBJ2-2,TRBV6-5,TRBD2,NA,TGTGCCAGCAGTATTCTAGCGGGAGCCACCGGGGAGCTGTTTTTT,CASSILAGATGELFF
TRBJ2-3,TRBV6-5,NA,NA,TGTGCCAGCAGTTACCAGGCAGGACTCACAGATACGCAGTATTTT,CASSYQAGLTDTQYF
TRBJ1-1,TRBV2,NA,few,TGTGCCAGCAGTGAAGGGGCTGGGACTGAAGCTTTCTTT,CASSEGAGTEAFF
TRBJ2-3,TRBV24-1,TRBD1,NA,TGTGCCACCAGTGAGGGACAGGCCACAGATACGCAGTATTTT,CATSEGQATDTQYF
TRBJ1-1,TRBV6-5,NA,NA,TGTGCCAGCAGGAGGGGGGGCTATCGTGAAGCTTTCTTT,CASRRGGYREAFF